These 21 T cell receptor beta chains were all obtained from the same sample, sequenced in a study of Graves' ophthalmopathy and Graves' hyperthyroidism. Amplified TCR beta CDR3 regions were obtained using RNA transcripts as template. The library came from an HTBI-primed first-round RT-PCR and a second-round multiplex PCR. Each CDR3 protein gets one entry after TCRdb re-called the multiplex PCR reads with MiXCR. The sample consists of 900,000 to 1,200,000 distinct CDR3 sequences, around a third of them appearing once. The specimen sequenced was peripheral blood or thyroid tissue (not recorded which). The origin of the receptors is an adult man with Graves' hyperthyroidism.

V and J are TRBV9 and TRBJ1-2; a weak D match, TRBD1 (6 bases). CDR3 size: 18 residues. Germline CDR1 SGDLS, CDR2 YYNGEE. V gave up 3 bases and J gave up 2 bases, with 23 bases separating them. The CDR3 here is CASSAGVYGQTDNYGYTF. The CDR3 coding sequence is TGTGCCAGCAGCGCAGGGGTCTATGGGCAGACGGACAACTATGGCTACACCTTC.

This sequence joins TRBV6-2 or TRBV6-3 and TRBJ2-5; a weak D match, TRBD1 (5 bases). The V end was cut by 7 bases, the J end by 5 bases, with 11 bases between. Germline-derived CDR1 and CDR2 are MNHEY and SVGEGT. This CDR3 comprises 12 residues. The CDR3: CASKSSGETQYF. DNA for the CDR3: TGTGCCAGCAAGTCGTCAGGGGAGACCCAGTACTTC.

This clonotype showed up just a few times. The chain has TRBV6-2 or TRBV6-3 and TRBJ1-1; tentative D call: TRBD1 (5 bases). V dropped 6 bases and J dropped 2 bases, with 13 bases sitting between them. The CDR3 runs to 14 residues. Germline lookup yields CDR1 MNHEY and CDR2 SVGEGT. Here the CDR3 reads CASSPDRFNTEAFF. In DNA form, the CDR3 reads TGTGCCAGCAGCCCTGACAGATTCAACACTGAAGCTTTCTTT.

In its sample, this clonotype was seen many times. The chain combines TRBV10-3 with TRBJ2-7; maybe TRBD2 (6 bases). Germline CDR1 ENHRY, CDR2 SYGVKD. Deletions cut 4 bases from V and 5 bases from J, with 15 bases between. This CDR3 comprises 14 residues. This chain's CDR3 is CAISAPGREHEQYF. DNA of the CDR3: TGTGCCATCAGTGCCCCGGGTCGGGAGCACGAGCAGTACTTC.

This clonotype was seen a single time. This may stem from a read error, because a much larger clone lies one nucleotide away. This rearrangement joins TRBV20-1 to TRBJ2-7, with D maybe TRBD2 (6 bases). The CDR3 contains 15 residues. The germline V gene has CDR1 DFQATT and CDR2 SNEGSKA (reference sequence). The V and J ends lost 1 base and 0 bases respectively, with 13 bases between them. The CDR3 here is CSARGRHGSSYEQYF. Here the CDR3 DNA reads TGCAGTGCTAGAGGTCGACACGGGAGCTCCTACGAGCAGTACTTC.

This chain connects TRBV27 to TRBJ2-2, with 7 bases aligning to TRBD2. This CDR3 contains 14 residues. The V segment lost 5 bases and the J segment 6 bases; nucleotides outside the gene matches: 6. CDR1 is MNHEY and CDR2 is SMNVEV in the germline V gene (reference sequence). The CDR3: CASSLGLDAGELFF. The CDR3 DNA reads as TGTGCCAGCAGTCTCGGACTAGACGCCGGGGAGCTGTTTTTT.

This clonotype was picked up many times. The rearrangement joins TRBV20-1 to TRBJ1-5; 7 nucleotides agree with TRBD1. CDR3 length: 14 residues. The germline CDR1 and CDR2 sequences are DFQATT and SNEGSKA (reference sequence). The trim removed 0 bases at V and 4 bases at J, leaving 3 bases unmatched. The CDR3 DNA reads as TGCAGTGCTAGAGATGCAGGGGGAAATCAGCCCCAGCATTTT. Translation: CSARDAGGNQPQHF.

The V and J genes are TRBV29-1 and TRBJ2-3; D is ambiguous. Trimming shortened V by 5 bases and J by 3 bases, and 3 bases separated the two germline ends. CDR1 and CDR2 from the germline V gene are SQVTM and ANQGSEA. There are 10 residues in the CDR3. For the CDR3, the DNA is TGCAGCGTTCATACAGATACGCAGTATTTT. As protein: CSVHTDTQYF.

The rearrangement links TRBV20-1 to TRBJ1-2; D is unclear. The CDR3 totals 17 residues. V lost 0 bases to trimming and J lost 5 bases, with 22 bases between them. Germline V CDR1 and CDR2: DFQATT, SNEGSKA (reference sequence). Written as DNA, the CDR3 is TGCAGTGCTAGAGATGTTGGTACCAGAGGTCGTTGGTATGGCTACACCTTC. Translating it yields CSARDVGTRGRWYGYTF.

This clonotype has ten or more counts. The V call is TRBV9, the J call TRBJ2-2; D is undetermined. Trimming shortened V by 0 bases and J by 7 bases, and 4 bases separated the two germline ends. Germline CDR1 SGDLS, CDR2 YYNGEE. The CDR3 is 12 residues long. The CDR3 loop is CASSVGVGELFF. The CDR3 bases are TGTGCCAGCAGCGTAGGGGTCGGGGAGCTGTTTTTT.

The chain employs TRBV29-1 and TRBJ2-5, with 13 bases identical to TRBD2. V was pared by 8 bases and J by 2 bases, with 29 bases of the junction left unmatched. Germline assignment: CDR1 SQVTM and CDR2 ANQGSEA. CDR3 length: 22 residues. CDR3 in amino acids: CSPTHRVLFRGTSGIPQETQYF. For the CDR3, the DNA is TGCAGCCCTACCCACAGGGTTCTTTTCCGGGGGACTAGCGGGATTCCACAAGAGACCCAGTACTTC.

This clonotype showed up many times. J is TRBJ2-7 and V is TRBV6-6; D is unresolved. CDR1 is MNHNY and CDR2 is SVGAGI in the germline V gene (reference sequence). Trimming stripped 4 bases from V and 7 bases from J, with 17 bases between. This CDR3 has 14 amino acids. The chain's CDR3 is CASSSPVPSAEQYF. CDR3 DNA: TGTGCCAGCAGTTCCCCGGTGCCCTCCGCGGAGCAGTACTTC.

There are many counts of this clonotype. This rearrangement joins TRBV7-9 to TRBJ1-2; tentatively, D is TRBD1 (6 bases). V lost 4 bases, J lost 6 bases, and 24 bases lay in between. This CDR3 has 17 amino acids. CDR1 and CDR2 (germline): SEHNR, FQNEAQ (reference sequence). In DNA form, the CDR3 reads TGTGCCAGCAGCTACCTCACAGGGCCAGGTCGTTCTGATGGCTACACCTTC. Translation: CASSYLTGPGRSDGYTF.

This clonotype was found many times. This rearrangement joins TRBV29-1 to TRBJ1-6; D is perhaps TRBD1 (5 bases). The CDR3 totals 14 residues. The V end was cut by 6 bases, the J end by 7 bases, with 16 bases between. Germline lookup yields CDR1 SQVTM and CDR2 ANQGSEA. CDR3 residues: CSVVVGGRNSPLHF. In nucleotides, the CDR3 is TGCAGCGTAGTCGTGGGGGGTAGAAATTCACCCCTCCACTTT. Variable domain in full (rest from reference TRBV29-1 and TRBJ1-6): SAVISQKPSRDICQRGTSLTIQCQVDSQVTMMFWYRQQPGQSLTLIATANQGSEATYESGFVIDKFPISRPNLTFSTLTVSNMSPEDSSIYLCSVVVGGRNSPLHFGNGTRLTVT.

This clonotype came up a few times. The chain recombines TRBV4-2 with TRBJ2-7; 8 positions match TRBD2. The CDR3 contains 15 residues. V dropped 4 bases and J dropped 4; count of bases not matched to a gene: 9. Germline V CDR1 and CDR2: LGHNA, YNFKEQ. The CDR3 DNA reads TGTGCCAGCAGCCGTCAGCGGGAGACGCGTTACGAGCAGTACTTC. The encoded protein is CASSRQRETRYEQYF.

This chain joins TRBV20-1 and TRBJ2-7; D possibly corresponds to TRBD2 (5 bases). The V end lost 4 bases, the J end lost 2 bases, and 12 bases lay between the germline ends. Germline values: CDR1 DFQATT, CDR2 SNEGSKA (reference sequence). The CDR3 is made up of 13 amino acids. The CDR3 region is CSAKVSEPYEQYF. The CDR3 bases are TGCAGTGCTAAAGTTAGCGAACCCTACGAGCAGTACTTC.

This clonotype was recorded a few times. V is TRBV6-6 and J is TRBJ1-6, with TRBD1 matching 8 bases. The CDR3 is 17 residues long. In germline, CDR1 is MNHNY, CDR2 SVGAGI (reference sequence). V dropped 5 bases and J dropped 0; count of bases not matched to a gene: 6. The CDR3 region has the DNA TGTGCCAGCAGTCCGAGACAGGGGAGCTCCTATAATTCACCCCTCCACTTT. This translates into CASSPRQGSSYNSPLHF.

This clonotype has a handful of counts. Germline and junction disagree at one end, which may indicate a read error. V is TRBV5-1 and J is TRBJ1-6; no clear D gene. The CDR3 is 14 residues long. CDR1 SGHRS and CDR2 YFSETQ come from the germline V gene. Here the CDR3 reads CASRLGRTESPLHF. CDR3 nucleotides: TGCGCCAGCAGGTTGGGAAGGACGGAATCACCCCTCCACTTT.

This clonotype was picked up a small number of times. The chain is built from TRBV12-3 or TRBV12-4 and TRBJ1-3; no clear D gene. The length of the CDR3 is 17 residues. Trimming removed 2 bases from V and 0 bases from J, with 14 bases in between. The CDR3 nucleotides read TGTGCCAGCAGTTTAAGGGCCTTACCGCTCTCTGGAAACACCATATATTTT. It yields the protein CASSLRALPLSGNTIYF.

Many counts were recorded for this clonotype. V is TRBV7-9 and J is TRBJ1-2; 8 bases align to TRBD1. CDR3 length: 19 residues. CDR1 SEHNR and CDR2 FQNEAQ come from the germline V gene (reference sequence). With 2 bases clipped from V and 5 bases from J, the junction kept 19 bases outside the gene matches. CDR3 residues: CASSLSSGTGARRGYGYTF. CDR3 sequence (DNA): TGTGCCAGCAGCTTATCCTCAGGGACAGGAGCACGGAGGGGATATGGCTACACCTTC.

This chain joins TRBV12-3 or TRBV12-4 and TRBJ2-7, with 8 positions matching TRBD1. The ends lost 4 bases at V and 7 bases at J; junction bases unmatched: 3. CDR3 size: 12 residues. CDR3 amino acids: CASSYRGIEQYF. CDR3 bases: TGTGCCAGCAGTTACAGGGGGATAGAGCAGTACTTC.